These T cell receptor beta chains were read from a single sample in a study of blood T cell repertoires in COVID-19. The repertoire was sequenced with immunoSEQ multiplex PCR; TCRdb's copy has only in-frame clones and lacks some. The repertoire holds about 300,000 clones, with 87% as singletons. Sequences were obtained from PBMCs or T cells enriched from blood (not recorded which). The receptor source for this set is a woman in her thirties who had recovered from COVID-19. Both conserved end residues are part of each CDR3. The D gene is left open where the match is weak. Clone size appears in some rows only: once, few, many, or a class for an expanded clone.

clone_size,d_call,v_call,j_call,cdr3_nt,cdr3_aa
-,-,TRBV7-9,TRBJ1-1,TGTGCCAGCAGCCCACTAGCCGCGGGGTGGGGAATGAACACTGAAGCTTTCTTT,CASSPLAAGWGMNTEAFF
-,-,TRBV30,TRBJ1-3,TGTGCCTGGAGTGTTGGTGGGAGGAGAGAAAACACCATATATTTT,CAWSVGGRRENTIYF
-,TRBD1,TRBV10-2,TRBJ1-2,TGCGCCACAACCCGGGACAGCCTCTATGGCTACACCTTC,CATTRDSLYGYTF
-,TRBD2,TRBV6-5,TRBJ2-1,TGTGCCAGCAGTTACTCGGTAGCGGGGGGCCACAATGAGCAGTTCTTC,CASSYSVAGGHNEQFF
-,TRBD1,TRBV4-2,TRBJ2-7,TGTGCCAGCAGCCATTCCGGACAGGGCCGTTCCTACGAGCAGTACTTC,CASSHSGQGRSYEQYF
few,-,TRBV7-2,TRBJ2-1,TGTGCCAGCAGCTTAGGTGGCAGGGGAATTTACTATGAGCAGTTCTTC,CASSLGGRGIYYEQFF
-,-,TRBV25-1,TRBJ1-1,TGTGCCAGCAGTGATCACCTTTGGGCCACTGAAGCTTTCTTT,CASSDHLWATEAFF
-,TRBD1,TRBV7-2,TRBJ1-4,TGTGCCAGCAGCTCATCGACAGGGTTTGGGGAAAAACTGTTTTTT,CASSSSTGFGEKLFF
-,-,TRBV19,TRBJ1-2,TGTGCCAGTAGTGTCCCCCGGACAGCCTATGGCTACACCTTC,CASSVPRTAYGYTF
-,TRBD1,TRBV11-2,TRBJ2-3,TGTGCCAGCAGCGGAGGGGGACAGGGCATCAAGACGCAGTATTTT,CASSGGGQGIKTQYF
-,TRBD1,TRBV7-6,TRBJ2-2,TGTGCCAGCAGCTTAGTAGGAGGACAGGGGGCGTTCACCGGGGAGCTGTTTTTT,CASSLVGGQGAFTGELFF
-,-,TRBV19,TRBJ2-1,TGTGCCAGTAACTCCGGGACAACTTACAATGAGCAGTTCTTC,CASNSGTTYNEQFF
-,TRBD2,TRBV19,TRBJ2-7,TGTGCCAGTAGTCGCAACCCACTAGCGGGGGGGCTTCTCGAGCAGTACTTC,CASSRNPLAGGLLEQYF
-,-,TRBV4-2,TRBJ1-1,TGTGCCAGCAGCCAAGATCAGAAGCCTTCCGGGACTGAAGCTTTCTTT,CASSQDQKPSGTEAFF
-,-,TRBV7-9,TRBJ1-2,TGTGCCAGCAGCTCAACACTCGCGGTGATCAACTATGGCTACACCTTC,CASSSTLAVINYGYTF
-,-,TRBV2,TRBJ2-1,TGTGCCAGCAGTTCGGGGTACAATGAGCAGTTCTTC,CASSSGYNEQFF
-,-,TRBV9,TRBJ2-7,TGTGCCAGCAGCGTAGCTCCGGACTCAGACTACGAGCAGTACTTC,CASSVAPDSDYEQYF
-,-,TRBV28,TRBJ1-6,TGTGCCAGCAGGAAACAGGGTCAGGGTTCACCCCTCCACTTT,CASRKQGQGSPLHF
-,TRBD1,TRBV19,TRBJ1-5,TGTGCCATCTCCCGGGACAGCTTGAATCAGCCCCAGCATTTT,CAISRDSLNQPQHF
-,-,TRBV30,TRBJ1-1,TGTGCCTGGAGTAAAAAGGGGGTCGGAGCTTTCTTT,CAWSKKGVGAFF
-,TRBD1,TRBV19,TRBJ2-7,TGTGCCAGTAGTAAGACGACAGGGATTAACCACGAGCAGTACTTC,CASSKTTGINHEQYF
-,TRBD1,TRBV13,TRBJ1-2,TGTGCCAGCAGCTTAGAAGACAGGGGTAACTATGGCTACACCTTC,CASSLEDRGNYGYTF
once,-,TRBV5-4,TRBJ1-1,TGTGCCAGCAGCGCGCCAGTGGGGGGGGGTAACACTGAAGCTTTCTTT,CASSAPVGGGNTEAFF
-,-,TRBV19,TRBJ1-1,TGTGCCAGTAATTCTTGGCAGGGCGGCACTGAAGCTTTCTTT,CASNSWQGGTEAFF
-,TRBD2,TRBV9,TRBJ2-1,TGTGCCCCCCGCGTAGGGGGTAGCGGGGGAGGCAATGAGCAGTTCTTC,CAPRVGGSGGGNEQFF
-,TRBD2,TRBV12-5,TRBJ2-2,TGTGCTAGTGGTGTTTCCTACGGGACTAGCGGGGCCCGGGGCACCGGGGAGCTGTTTTTT,CASGVSYGTSGARGTGELFF
-,-,TRBV18,TRBJ1-3,TGTGCCAGCTCACCAACCGGGGGAACGGGAAACACCATATATTTT,CASSPTGGTGNTIYF
-,TRBD1,TRBV10-3,TRBJ1-1,TGTGCCATCAGTGGGACAGGGGTCAACACTGAAGCTTTCTTT,CAISGTGVNTEAFF
-,-,TRBV9,TRBJ2-3,TGTGCCAGCAGCGTAGGTCCCGGGGGGCCCCGGGATACGCAGTATTTT,CASSVGPGGPRDTQYF
-,TRBD1,TRBV29-1,TRBJ1-4,TGCAGCGTTCTGACAGGGGGCCGGGAAAAACTGTTTTTT,CSVLTGGREKLFF
-,TRBD2,TRBV5-4,TRBJ2-3,TGTGCCAGCAGCCCGAACCAGCGGGGGGGTTACACAGATACGCAGTATTTT,CASSPNQRGGYTDTQYF
-,TRBD1,TRBV3-1/TRBV3-2,TRBJ1-5,TGTGCCAGCAGCCAAGATTTGGGACAGGGTCATCAGCCCCAGCATTTT,CASSQDLGQGHQPQHF